Shown below are 7 T cell receptor beta chains from a single sample sequenced in a study of blood T cells in healthy people across ages. Then a second PCR, running about 7 to 11 cycles, was carried out with a sample-barcoded 5' primer and a J-beta primer mix. TCRdb ran MiXCR on the 5' RACE reads and lists one entry per CDR3 protein. The top ten clones hold around 0.75% of a sample with around 1,000,000 distinct CDR3 sequences, about 25% of them seen once. These same records also appear under a second study, on T cells of mothers and their children.

Sequenced sample: blood. These receptors were taken from a girl aged 2 to 9 in good health.

The V call is TRBV20-1, the J call TRBJ2-5, with 7 positions matching TRBD2. The CDR3 is 16 amino acids. Germline V lookup: CDR1 DFQATT, CDR2 SNEGSKA (reference sequence). The junction had 15 bases not matched to a gene; V was cut back by 3 bases and J by 5 bases. The CDR3 is CSASDASGDVGETQYF. DNA for the CDR3: TGCAGTGCTAGCGACGCAAGCGGGGACGTAGGGGAGACCCAGTACTTC.

The chain is built from TRBV7-2 and TRBJ1-2, with D unclear. The CDR3 extends over 14 amino acids. Deletions cut 5 bases from V and 4 bases from J, with 14 bases between. CDR1 and CDR2 from the germline V gene are SGHTA and FQGNSA. DNA for the CDR3: TGTGCCAGCAGCCCCCGAACGGGTGGCTATGGCTACACCTTC. Protein: CASSPRTGGYGYTF.

This CDR3 is CASSPGGGYYEQYF. For the CDR3, the DNA is TGTGCCAGCTCACCGGGCGGCGGATACTACGAGCAGTACTTC. J is TRBJ2-7 and V is TRBV18; D is unresolved. The CDR3 contains 14 residues. Looked up from germline, CDR1 is KGHSH and CDR2 is LQKENI. Trimming left V 3 bases short and J 3 bases short, with 12 bases between.

This chain links TRBV6-5 with TRBJ1-2, with D tentatively TRBD1 (5 bases). Germline CDR1 and CDR2: MNHEY and SVGAGI. V was cut by 8 bases and J by 3 bases, with 10 bases left in between. This CDR3 comprises 12 residues. The CDR3 coding sequence is TGTGCCAGCGGAGACAGCTACTATGGCTACACCTTC. Its translation is CASGDSYYGYTF.

This chain connects TRBV29-1 to TRBJ2-3; 11 positions match TRBD2. With V trimmed by 5 bases and J by 1 base, 2 bases remained unmatched. Germline values: CDR1 SQVTM, CDR2 ANQGSEA. The CDR3 totals 14 residues. The CDR3, as DNA: TGCAGCGTTATACTAGCGGGGGGCACAGATACGCAGTATTTT. It is translated as CSVILAGGTDTQYF.

The chain has TRBV7-9 and TRBJ1-6; D unresolved. This CDR3 comprises 15 residues. The V and J ends lost 1 base and 10 bases respectively, with 14 bases between them. Germline V gene sequence: CDR1 SEHNR, CDR2 FQNEAQ (reference sequence). The CDR3 sequence: CASSLDGQVGSPLHF. CDR3 DNA: TGTGCCAGCAGCTTAGATGGGCAGGTCGGCTCACCCCTCCACTTT.

The V call is TRBV3-1, the J call TRBJ2-3; 12 positions match TRBD2. The junction had 6 bases not matched to a gene; V was cut back by 0 bases and J by 5 bases. The CDR3 has 17 amino acids. CDR1 LGHDT and CDR2 YNNKEL come from the germline V gene (reference sequence). The CDR3 DNA follows: TGTGCCAGCAGCCAAGATCGACTAGCGGGAGAGAGAGATACGCAGTATTTT. It yields the protein CASSQDRLAGERDTQYF.